This T cell receptor beta chain derives from a study of blood T cell repertoires in COVID-19. Germline V CDR1 and CDR2: LNHDA, SQIVND (reference sequence). Trimming cost V 4 bases and J 2 bases; bases outside gene matches: 2. There are 16 residues in the CDR3. The method was immunoSEQ multiplex PCR; TCRdb's version includes in-frame clones alone and lacks a portion of them. The table has 90,000 to 150,000 clones, around nine tenths seen once; the top ten hold roughly 2.2%. This rearrangement joins TRBV19 to TRBJ2-3, with 14 bases that match TRBD2. Material: peripheral blood. The receptor was isolated from a woman in her forties or fifties with acute or convalescent COVID-19. The CDR3 sequence is CASSRLAGGNTDTQYF. In nucleotides, the CDR3 is TGTGCCAGTAGTAGACTAGCGGGAGGGAACACAGATACGCAGTATTTT.